The 10 T cell receptor beta chains listed next were all sequenced from one sample in a study of blood T cells in healthy people across ages. The authors ran a second PCR of roughly 6 to 11 cycles using a sample-barcoded 5' primer and a J-beta primer mix. One entry per CDR3 protein results from TCRdb running MiXCR on the 5' RACE reads. There are hundreds of thousands of distinct CDR3 sequences in the sample; roughly 25% occur only once, and more than 7.5% lies in the top ten. The sample was also linked to a second study, of T cells of mothers and their children.

The sequenced sample was blood. The receptors originated from a boy under 18 in good health.

The chain joins TRBV7-2 to TRBJ2-3, with 9 bases identical to TRBD2. V was clipped by 1 base and J by 3 bases; unmatched bases: 5. This CDR3 spans 16 amino acids. The germline V gene has CDR1 SGHTA and CDR2 FQGNSA. The CDR3, as DNA: TGTGCCAGCAGCTTAGAGGCGCGGGGGGGTACAGATACGCAGTATTTT. Its translation: CASSLEARGGTDTQYF.

This clonotype showed up just a few times. J is TRBJ2-5 and V is TRBV3-1; TRBD2 matches 8 bases. Judging by the DNA end, TRBJ2-1 fits better; the J call may be wrong. Germline V gene lookup returns CDR1 LGHDT and CDR2 YNNKEL (reference sequence). CDR3 size: 16 residues. The CDR3 DNA follows: TGTGCCAGCAGCCAAGCGACGCGGGGGGATTACAATGAGCAGTTCTTC. Protein product: CASSQATRGDYNEQFF.

This clonotype was seen a few times. The chain employs TRBV28 and TRBJ2-7, with TRBD1 matching 11 bases. Germline CDR1 MDHEN, CDR2 SYDVKM. Trimming cost V 11 bases and J 4 bases; bases outside gene matches: 7. CDR3 length: 13 residues. CDR3 sequence reads: CAYGDRGSYEQYF. Here the CDR3 DNA reads TGTGCCTATGGGGACAGGGGGAGTTACGAGCAGTACTTC.

This chain uses TRBV20-1 with TRBJ2-5, with 8 bases lining up with TRBD1. The DNA end favors TRBJ2-1, so the J call may be wrong. Germline CDR1 and CDR2: DFQATT and SNEGSKA (reference sequence). This CDR3 spans 15 amino acids. The CDR3 nucleotides are TGCAGTGCTAGGGCCGGGACAGGAATTAACAATGAGCAGTTCTTC. It translates to CSARAGTGINNEQFF.

The chain joins TRBV7-9 to TRBJ2-5; D perhaps matches TRBD2 (6 bases). With the DNA end fitting TRBJ2-1 better, the J assignment may be wrong. Germline CDR1 and CDR2: SEHNR and FQNEAQ (reference sequence). The CDR3 has 16 amino acids. The CDR3 region has the DNA TGTGCCAGCACAATAATTCGATGGGGCGGGGTAGATGAGCAGTTCTTC. Its translation is CASTIIRWGGVDEQFF.

The gene calls are TRBV6-1 and TRBJ2-7; 7 bases are a match to TRBD2. Germline V gene data show CDR1 as MNHNS and CDR2 as SASEGT. The CDR3 is made up of 15 amino acids. Trimming cost V 7 bases and J 2 bases; bases outside gene matches: 11. Written as DNA, the CDR3 is TGTGCCAGCAAGCTGAACCCGGGGGGAACCTACGAGCAGTACTTC. This codes for CASKLNPGGTYEQYF.

V is TRBV28 and J is TRBJ2-2; D gene uncertain. CDR1 and CDR2 from the germline V gene are MDHEN and SYDVKM. The CDR3 is made up of 14 amino acids. Trimming took 1 base from V and 5 from J, leaving 8 bases between them. This CDR3 reads CASSLYTATGELFF. Here the CDR3 DNA reads TGTGCCAGCAGTTTATACACTGCTACCGGGGAGCTGTTTTTT.

V and J are TRBV10-3 and TRBJ2-4; the match to TRBD1 covers 11 bases. The V and J ends lost 5 bases and 8 bases, in that order; junction bases with no gene match: 17. Germline CDR1 and CDR2: ENHRY and SYGVKD. The CDR3 is 18 amino acids. CDR3 DNA sequence: TGTGCCATCAGTAGCAGGACAGGGGGCTTGGGATTATCCGACATTCAGTACTTC. It encodes CAISSRTGGLGLSDIQYF.

This clonotype was recorded a few times. The gene calls are TRBV7-8 and TRBJ2-5; D remains ambiguous. V lost 2 bases to trimming and J lost 1 base, with 11 bases between them. Germline CDR1 and CDR2: SGHVS and FQNEAQ. This CDR3 region has 15 residues. This chain's CDR3 is CASSLSVEFQETQYF. CDR3 nucleotides: TGTGCCAGCAGCTTAAGCGTTGAGTTCCAAGAGACCCAGTACTTC.

This clonotype was detected a few times. V usage is TRBV29-1 and J usage is TRBJ2-3, with a weak D call TRBD2 (6 bases). The length of the CDR3 is 12 residues. The V end lost 4 bases, the J end lost 5 bases, and 10 bases lay between the germline ends. Germline V gene sequence: CDR1 SQVTM, CDR2 ANQGSEA. The CDR3, as DNA: TGCAGCGTTGGAGGAGGGATAGATACGCAGTATTTT. Its translation: CSVGGGIDTQYF.